This entry describes one T cell receptor beta chain. Its cognate antigen has yet to be identified. No base-level quality is on record; no much larger clone is a single base apart. Using the deep immunoSEQ assay, TCR CDR3 regions were amplified from genomic DNA by multiplex PCR. For each cell subset, the extracted genomic DNA was distributed evenly across all wells of several immunoSEQ 96-well plates, and each plate served as one replicate. For sorted subsets, about 200 ng genomic DNA, equal to some 30,000 T cell genomes, was loaded into each replicate PCR. Purified libraries were measured with a Qubit 3.0 fluorometer, size-checked on a Bioanalyzer 2100, and measured again with the KAPA Library Quantification kit. Every immunoSEQ 96-well plate was sequenced on a dedicated single-read 150-cycle Illumina NextSeq 550 flow cell. The authors processed their data as follows. The immunoSEQ output contained only junctional sequences without quality scores, so filtering could not match that applied to full-length reads. Sequences were annotated with PyIR, a Python wrapper for IgBLAST v1.9, using IMGT germline references to assign V/J genes and CDR3. Any read was removed if the V/J assignment was weak (E-value above 1e-6), the CDR3 was missing, or the read contained stop codons, out-of-frame junctions, or ambiguous translated residues. V3J clonotypes were defined as sequences sharing the same inferred V gene, J gene, and CDR3 amino acid sequence. The percentage overlap between two repertoires was calculated by dividing the number of shared unique clonotypes by the size of the smaller repertoire. Repertoire richness was assessed with RTK rarefaction, the Chao1 estimator, and Recon v2.1 estimates of unobserved clonotypes. For all TCRbeta clonotypes obtained by the gDNA method from several donors, generation probabilities were computed with OLGA. TCRdb retrieved this table from immuneACCESS and kept in-frame rearrangements only. Not all clones are present; in checked studies, unresolved V genes account for under half, and no reason is known for the remainder. V and J calls and clone size are copied from that table; D and trimming were computed from the DNA. Here the sample has some 2,500,000 clones; 93% occur a single time. Of the sample, more than 0.35% falls within the top ten clones.

Donors were healthy HIV-negative adults with no recently reported acute infections or vaccinations. Every donor was a Caucasian adult living in Nashville, Tennessee, USA. Magnetic negative selection was used to enrich CD4+ T cells, after which naive cells were positively selected on CD45RA and the negative fraction became the memory subset. Blood was collected by leukapheresis, and PBMCs were isolated by Ficoll-Histopaque density gradient centrifugation and then cryopreserved in liquid nitrogen vapor phase. Purity and quantity of every magnetically sorted T cell population were checked by analytical flow cytometry. Genomic DNA was isolated from every sorted fraction and measured by UV absorbance on a Nanodrop 2000c. The V and J ends are trimmed by 0 bases and 2 bases, leaving 14 bases between them. From the cysteine through the phenylalanine, the CDR3 covers 16 amino acids. Only CDR3 DNA is held: 48 bases, read in frame from base 1. For CDR1 and CDR2, the germline V gene (reference sequence) lists SGHNT and YYREEE.

The entry originates in a study of shared clonotypes between healthy human individuals (dated by TCRdb to 2019 to 2021). Looking at the study overall: Two women and a few men aged 18 to 49 years were included in the cohort. Per donor, three plates each were used for CD4 naive and CD4 memory, two for CD8 naive, and one for CD8 memory. Per donor, leukapheresis produced somewhere between about 0.9 and 9 billion PBMCs. Libraries were prepared and TCR repertoires were sequenced by different laboratories using diverse techniques, in order to increase sequencing depth and limit assay-specific biases. To estimate repertoire size and how much clonotype sharing occurs between individuals, the study deeply sequenced the blood TCR repertoires of about five healthy adults.

Broad study findings and their caveats: Higher generation probabilities were observed for clonotypes shared by all four sorted-subset donors than for non-shared clonotypes. Naive subsets generally had larger estimated clonotype richness than memory subsets did. Sampling was restricted to blood, and TCR repertoires in tissue are likely to differ from TCR repertoires in blood. When four donors were compared, the shared fraction of clonotypes was about 5.5% for naive CD4, approximately 3.3% for naive CD8, 2.3% for memory CD4, and roughly 0.4% for memory CD8. Pairwise subsampling led to the expectation that sequencing depth would affect the degree of clonotype sharing among donors. Because the study included a small number of donors, the genetic and exposure-history diversity represented was limited. Incomplete sequencing was indicated by rarefaction of sorted-subset datasets, despite the large sequencing depth.

Sequenced input: naive CD4+ T cells from PBMCs. The sample's cell subset or site label, decoded: CD45RA+ positively selected. This TCR was sampled from a young man in good health. Some clones in this sample may be carry-over from other donors' samples. The chain was built from TRBV5-4 and TRBJ2-5, with the D gene call left open. The bases are TGTGCCAGCAGCTTGGCCGGAGTACGGGTTCAAGAGACCCAGTACTTC. This is translated as CASSLAGVRVQETQYF.